This T cell receptor (beta chain) stems from a study of blood T cell repertoires in COVID-19. Study background: The study counted Cohort 3 donors as recovered given two negative PCRs, clearance, or symptom resolution.

Cohorts were determined from participant-reported clinical history. This table comes from immunoSEQ multiplex PCR, and its TCRdb copy is limited to in-frame clones, with some not included. Altogether under 200,000 clones are present, around three quarters being singletons, with the ten largest covering under 20%. This clone was observed a handful of times. Source material: PBMCs or T cells enriched from blood (not recorded which). This clonotype was obtained from a woman between 65 and 79 years old in a cohort exposed to, infected with or recovered from COVID-19 (not recorded which).

Here the CDR3 reads CAWEGGLGQPQHF. As DNA, the CDR3 is TGTGCCTGGGAAGGAGGGCTGGGGCAGCCCCAGCATTTT. The chain couples TRBV30 to TRBJ1-5; D gene uncertain. Trimming removed 5 bases from V and 7 bases from J, with 15 bases in between. The germline CDR1 and CDR2 sequences are GTSNPN and SVGIG (reference sequence). The CDR3 runs to 13 residues.